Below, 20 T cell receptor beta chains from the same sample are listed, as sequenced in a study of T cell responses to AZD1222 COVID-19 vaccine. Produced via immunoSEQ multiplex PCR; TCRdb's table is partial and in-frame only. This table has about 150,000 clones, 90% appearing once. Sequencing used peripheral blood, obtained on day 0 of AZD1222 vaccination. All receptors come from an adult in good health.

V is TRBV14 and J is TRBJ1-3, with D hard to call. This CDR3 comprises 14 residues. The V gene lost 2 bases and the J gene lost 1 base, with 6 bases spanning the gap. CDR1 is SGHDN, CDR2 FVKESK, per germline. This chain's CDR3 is CASSQISSGNTIYF. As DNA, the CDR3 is TGTGCCAGCAGCCAAATCTCGTCTGGAAACACCATATATTTT.

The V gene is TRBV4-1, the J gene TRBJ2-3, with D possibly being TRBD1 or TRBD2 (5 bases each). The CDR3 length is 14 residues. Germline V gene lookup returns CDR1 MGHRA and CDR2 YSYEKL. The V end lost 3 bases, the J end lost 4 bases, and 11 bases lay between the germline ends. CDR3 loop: CASSQVLGADTQYF. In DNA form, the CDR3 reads TGCGCCAGCAGCCAGGTACTAGGGGCAGATACGCAGTATTTT.

The CDR3: CASRGSEKLFF. CDR3 DNA sequence: TGTGCCAGCCGGGGCAGCGAAAAACTGTTTTTT. The chain uses TRBV6-5 and TRBJ1-4; tentative D call: TRBD1 (5 bases). The ends were cut back, 8 bases at V and 8 bases at J, with 9 bases in the middle. Per the germline V gene, CDR1 is MNHEY and CDR2 is SVGAGI. The CDR3 has 11 residues.

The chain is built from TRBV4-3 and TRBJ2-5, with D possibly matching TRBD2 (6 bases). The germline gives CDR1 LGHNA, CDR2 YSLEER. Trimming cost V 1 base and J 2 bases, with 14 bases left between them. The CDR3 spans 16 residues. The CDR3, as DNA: TGCGCCAGCAGCCAAGTAATGGCTAGCGCTCAAGAGACCCAGTACTTC. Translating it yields CASSQVMASAQETQYF.

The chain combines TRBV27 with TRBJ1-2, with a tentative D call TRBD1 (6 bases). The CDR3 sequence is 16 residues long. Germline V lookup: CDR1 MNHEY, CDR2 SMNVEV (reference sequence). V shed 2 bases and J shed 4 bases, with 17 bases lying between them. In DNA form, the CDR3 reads TGTGCCAGCAGTTTAGCTGCTCGACAGGTCCGCTATGGCTACACCTTC. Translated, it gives CASSLAARQVRYGYTF.

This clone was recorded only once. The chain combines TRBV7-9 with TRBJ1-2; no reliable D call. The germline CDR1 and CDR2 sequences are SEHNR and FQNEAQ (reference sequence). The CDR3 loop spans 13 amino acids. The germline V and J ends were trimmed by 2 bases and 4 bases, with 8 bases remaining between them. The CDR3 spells CASSLQELYGYTF. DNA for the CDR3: TGTGCCAGCAGCTTACAGGAACTCTATGGCTACACCTTC. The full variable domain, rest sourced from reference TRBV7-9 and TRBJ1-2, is DTGVSQNPRHKITKRGQNVTFRCDPISEHNRLYWYRQTLGQGPEFLTYFQNEAQLEKSRLLSDRFSAERPKGSFSTLEIQRTEQGDSAMYLCASSLQELYGYTFGSGTRLTVV.

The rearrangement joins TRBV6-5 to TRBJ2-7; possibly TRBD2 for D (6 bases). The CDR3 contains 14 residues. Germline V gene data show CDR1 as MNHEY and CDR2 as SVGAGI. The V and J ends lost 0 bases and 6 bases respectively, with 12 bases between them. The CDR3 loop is CASSYSRLVGEQYF. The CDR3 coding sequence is TGTGCCAGCAGTTACTCGAGACTAGTGGGCGAGCAGTACTTC.

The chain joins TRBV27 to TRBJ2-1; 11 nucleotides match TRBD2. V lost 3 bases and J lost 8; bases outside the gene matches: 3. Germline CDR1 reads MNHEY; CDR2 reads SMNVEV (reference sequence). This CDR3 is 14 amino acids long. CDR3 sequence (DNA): TGTGCCAGCAGTTTTCTAGCGGGAGGCCATGAGCAGTTCTTC. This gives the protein CASSFLAGGHEQFF.

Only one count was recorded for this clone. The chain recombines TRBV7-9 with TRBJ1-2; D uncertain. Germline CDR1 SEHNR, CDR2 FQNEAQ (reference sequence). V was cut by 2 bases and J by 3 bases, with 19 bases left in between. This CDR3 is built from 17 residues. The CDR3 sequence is CASSLPGMAWSDYGYTF. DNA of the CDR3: TGTGCCAGCAGCTTACCGGGGATGGCGTGGTCTGACTATGGCTACACCTTC.

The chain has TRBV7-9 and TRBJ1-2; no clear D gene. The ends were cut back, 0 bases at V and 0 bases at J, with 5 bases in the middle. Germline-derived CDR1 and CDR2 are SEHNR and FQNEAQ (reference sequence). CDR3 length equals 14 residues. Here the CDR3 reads CASSLAGTNYGYTF. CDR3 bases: TGTGCCAGCAGCTTAGCGGGGACTAACTATGGCTACACCTTC.

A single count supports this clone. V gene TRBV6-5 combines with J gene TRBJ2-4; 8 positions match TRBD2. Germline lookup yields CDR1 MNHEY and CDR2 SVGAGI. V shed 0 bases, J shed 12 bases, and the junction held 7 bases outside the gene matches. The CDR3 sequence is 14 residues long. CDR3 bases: TGTGCCAGCAGTTACTCGAGCGGGGGAACACCTCAGTACTTC. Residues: CASSYSSGGTPQYF.

CDR3 DNA sequence: TGCGCCAGCAGCCAGGGCGGGAGTGGTTCCTACGAGCAGTACTTC. It yields the protein CASSQGGSGSYEQYF. J is TRBJ2-7 and V is TRBV4-3; 7 bases align to TRBD2. Germline V gene sequence: CDR1 LGHNA, CDR2 YSLEER. The CDR3 spans 15 residues. Unmatched junction bases numbered 6, after V lost 3 bases and J lost 1 base.

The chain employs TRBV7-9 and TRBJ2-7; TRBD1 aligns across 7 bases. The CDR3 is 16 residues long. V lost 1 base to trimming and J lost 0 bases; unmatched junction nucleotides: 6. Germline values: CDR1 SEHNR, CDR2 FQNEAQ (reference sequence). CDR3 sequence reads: CASSLVQGRYSYEQYF. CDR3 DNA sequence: TGTGCCAGCAGCTTAGTACAGGGGCGGTACTCCTACGAGCAGTACTTC.

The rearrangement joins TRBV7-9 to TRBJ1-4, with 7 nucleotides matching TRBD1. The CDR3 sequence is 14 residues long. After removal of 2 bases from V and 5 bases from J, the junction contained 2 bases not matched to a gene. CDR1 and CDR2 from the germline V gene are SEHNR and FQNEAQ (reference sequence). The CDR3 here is CASSLPTGNEKLFF. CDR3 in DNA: TGTGCCAGCAGCTTACCGACAGGGAATGAAAAACTGTTTTTT. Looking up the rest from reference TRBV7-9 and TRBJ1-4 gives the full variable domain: DTGVSQNPRHKITKRGQNVTFRCDPISEHNRLYWYRQTLGQGPEFLTYFQNEAQLEKSRLLSDRFSAERPKGSFSTLEIQRTEQGDSAMYLCASSLPTGNEKLFFGSGTQLSVL.

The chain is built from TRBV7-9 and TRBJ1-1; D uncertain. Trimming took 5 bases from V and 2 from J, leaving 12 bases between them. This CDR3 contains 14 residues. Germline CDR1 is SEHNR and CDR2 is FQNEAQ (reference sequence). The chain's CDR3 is CASSPVGVNTEAFF. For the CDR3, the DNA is TGTGCCAGCAGCCCCGTGGGCGTTAACACTGAAGCTTTCTTT.

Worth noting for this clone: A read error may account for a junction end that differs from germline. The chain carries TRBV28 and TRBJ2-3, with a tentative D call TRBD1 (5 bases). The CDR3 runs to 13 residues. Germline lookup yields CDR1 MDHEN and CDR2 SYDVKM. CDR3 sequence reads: CAISLGGTDTQYF. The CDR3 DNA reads TGTGCCATCAGTCTAGGGGGCACAGATACGCAGTATTTT.

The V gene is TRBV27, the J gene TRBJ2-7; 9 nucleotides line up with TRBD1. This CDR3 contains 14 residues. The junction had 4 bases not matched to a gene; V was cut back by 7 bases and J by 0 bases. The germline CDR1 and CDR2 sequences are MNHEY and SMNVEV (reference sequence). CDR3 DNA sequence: TGTGCCAGCACAAACAGGGGGCGCTCCTACGAGCAGTACTTC. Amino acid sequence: CASTNRGRSYEQYF.

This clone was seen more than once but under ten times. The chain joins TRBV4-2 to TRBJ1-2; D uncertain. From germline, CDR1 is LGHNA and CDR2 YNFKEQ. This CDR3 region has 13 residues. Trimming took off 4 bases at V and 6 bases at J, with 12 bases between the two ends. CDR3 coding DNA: TGTGCCAGCAGCCCTGGGCTTCAAAATGGCTACACCTTC. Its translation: CASSPGLQNGYTF.

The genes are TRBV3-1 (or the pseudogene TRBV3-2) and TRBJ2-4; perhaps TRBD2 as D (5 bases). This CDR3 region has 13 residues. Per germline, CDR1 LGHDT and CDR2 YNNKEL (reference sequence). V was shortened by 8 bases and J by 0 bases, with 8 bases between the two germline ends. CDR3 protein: CASGGLAKNIQYF. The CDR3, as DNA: TGTGCCAGCGGAGGATTAGCCAAAAACATTCAGTACTTC.

The CDR3 loop reads CASSYSPGVQYEQFF. In nucleotides, the CDR3 is TGTGCCAGCAGCTATAGCCCGGGGGTACAGTATGAGCAGTTCTTC. The gene calls are TRBV7-2 and TRBJ2-1; possibly TRBD2 for D (6 bases). The CDR3 loop spans 15 amino acids. Germline V gene sequence: CDR1 SGHTA, CDR2 FQGNSA. V lost 4 bases to trimming and J lost 8 bases, with 18 bases between them. The full variable domain, its missing parts supplied by reference TRBV7-2 and TRBJ2-1, is GAGVSQSPSNKVTEKGKDVELRCDPISGHTALYWYRQSLGQGLEFLIYFQGNSAPDKSGLPSDRFSAERTGGSVSTLTIQRTQQEDSAVYLCASSYSPGVQYEQFFGPGTRLTVL.